Presented here are 23 T cell receptor beta chains from one specimen sequenced in a study of cytomegalovirus exposure and HLA in healthy donors (dated by TCRdb to about 2017). Library method: the immunoSEQ multiplex PCR assay. The multiplex PCR relied on a mix of 60 forward primers for TCR Vbeta segments and 13 reverse primers for TCR Jbeta segments. TCRdb retrieved this table from immuneACCESS and kept in-frame rearrangements only. Not all clones are present; in checked studies, unresolved V genes account for under half, and no reason is known for the remainder. This sample holds more than 95,000 clones; under 85% were observed only once. The ten largest clones add up to roughly 1.6% of the sample. The sample comprised PBMCs. Every receptor here comes from a woman under 30 in good health and CMV-seronegative.

This rearrangement joins TRBV2 to TRBJ1-2, with 8 positions matching TRBD1. The junction had 5 bases not matched to a gene; V was cut back by 0 bases and J by 5 bases. The CDR3 is made up of 15 amino acids. Germline values: CDR1 SNHLY, CDR2 FYNNEI. CDR3 nucleotide sequence: TGTGCCAGCAGTGAAGCTCCCGGGACAGGATATGGCTACACCTTC. This translates into CASSEAPGTGYGYTF.

This clone was observed a few times. This chain joins TRBV30 and TRBJ1-1; D may be TRBD1 (6 bases). V shed 7 bases and J shed 0 bases, with 9 bases lying between them. Germline V gives CDR1 GTSNPN, CDR2 SVGIG (reference sequence). The CDR3 consists of 12 residues. CDR3 nucleotides: TGTGCCTCGGGACACATGAACACTGAAGCTTTCTTT. Residues: CASGHMNTEAFF.

The chain carries TRBV2 and TRBJ1-3; no firm D call. This CDR3 comprises 16 residues. V lost 6 bases to trimming and J lost 0 bases, with 15 bases between them. Germline V gene sequence: CDR1 SNHLY, CDR2 FYNNEI. The CDR3 reads CASSLRLISSGNTIYF. The CDR3 nucleotides read TGTGCCAGCAGCTTGCGACTGATATCCTCTGGAAACACCATATATTTT.

J is TRBJ2-7 and V is TRBV29-1; 10 bases agree with TRBD2. This CDR3 comprises 15 residues. Trimming at V came to 8 bases and at J to 5 bases, leaving 15 bases not matched to a gene. The germline V gene encodes CDR1 SQVTM and CDR2 ANQGSEA. This chain's CDR3 is CSTRGGGLAGDEQYF. CDR3 coding DNA: TGCAGCACCCGAGGTGGAGGGCTAGCGGGGGACGAGCAGTACTTC.

J is TRBJ1-6 and V is TRBV5-4, with D possibly being TRBD1 (6 bases). The germline V gene has CDR1 SGHNT and CDR2 YYREEE (reference sequence). The CDR3 sequence is 14 residues long. Trimming took 3 bases from V and 8 from J, leaving 12 bases between them. CDR3 nucleotides: TGTGCCAGCAGCTCACAGGGTTCCCATTCACCCCTCCACTTT. Protein: CASSSQGSHSPLHF.

This chain uses TRBV9 with TRBJ2-7, with TRBD2 identical over 7 bases. V lost 0 bases and J lost 2; bases outside the gene matches: 2. CDR3 size: 14 residues. Germline CDR1 reads SGDLS; CDR2 reads YYNGEE. The CDR3 DNA reads as TGTGCCAGCAGCGTAGCGGGGGGACCCTACGAGCAGTACTTC. Its translation: CASSVAGGPYEQYF.

The genes are TRBV30 and TRBJ2-2; 7 bases match TRBD1. The CDR3 runs 12 residues. Germline CDR1 reads GTSNPN; CDR2 reads SVGIG (reference sequence). After removal of 4 bases from V and 7 bases from J, the junction contained 3 bases not matched to a gene. CDR3 sequence reads: CAWTGGVGELFF. The CDR3 bases are TGTGCCTGGACAGGGGGAGTCGGGGAGCTGTTTTTT.

The genes are TRBV5-1 and TRBJ1-1; possible D gene TRBD1, 5 bases. Trimming took 0 bases from V and 5 from J, leaving 14 bases between them. CDR1 and CDR2 (germline): SGHRS, YFSETQ. This CDR3 is built from 15 residues. DNA for the CDR3: TGCGCCAGCAGCTTGGAGGTCAGGGAGGAGACTGAAGCTTTCTTT. It specifies CASSLEVREETEAFF.

V and J are TRBV7-6 and TRBJ2-1; weak D call: TRBD2 (5 bases). Trimming removed 5 bases at V and 7 bases at J, with 6 bases between. Germline CDR1 is SGHVS and CDR2 is FNYEAQ. The CDR3 length is 11 residues. The CDR3 DNA sequence: TGTGCCAGCAGCAGCGGTAATGAGCAGTTCTTC. Translating gives CASSSGNEQFF. Full variable domain (rest looked up from reference TRBV7-6 and TRBJ2-1): GAGVSQSPRYKVTKRGQDVALRCDPISGHVSLYWYRQALGQGPEFLTYFNYEAQQDKSGLPNDRFSAERPEGSISTLTIQRTEQRDSAMYRCASSSGNEQFFGPGTRLTVL.

The V call is TRBV28, the J call TRBJ2-5; 10 bases are a match to TRBD1. This CDR3 has 14 residues. The germline CDR1 and CDR2 sequences are MDHEN and SYDVKM. V lost 2 bases, J lost 4 bases, and 1 base stayed unmatched. The CDR3 sequence: CASSLDRGRETQYF. CDR3 sequence (DNA): TGTGCCAGCAGTTTAGACAGGGGGCGAGAGACCCAGTACTTC.

The CDR3 sequence is CASSVAPPTDTQYF. CDR3 coding DNA: TGTGCCAGCAGCGTAGCTCCCCCCACAGATACGCAGTATTTT. The chain uses TRBV9 and TRBJ2-3, with D unresolved. Trimming cost V 0 bases and J 2 bases, with 7 bases left between them. This CDR3 is built from 14 residues. Germline V gene lookup returns CDR1 SGDLS and CDR2 YYNGEE.

V is TRBV2 and J is TRBJ2-4; 11 positions agree with TRBD2. The germline V gene has CDR1 SNHLY and CDR2 FYNNEI. Unmatched junction bases numbered 8, after V lost 2 bases and J lost 2 bases. This CDR3 comprises 18 residues. CDR3 DNA sequence: TGTGCCAGCAGTGAAATAGCGGGGGGGAGTTCGACCAAAAACATTCAGTACTTC. This encodes CASSEIAGGSSTKNIQYF. Together with reference TRBV2 and TRBJ2-4, the CDR3 gives the full variable domain: EPEVTQTPSHQVTQMGQEVILRCVPISNHLYFYWYRQILGQKVEFLVSFYNNEISEKSEIFDDQFSVERPDGSNFTLKIRSTKLEDSAMYFCASSEIAGGSSTKNIQYFGAGTRLSVL.

This rearrangement joins TRBV7-6 to TRBJ1-1; D is uncertain. Germline CDR1 and CDR2: SGHVS and FNYEAQ. This CDR3 spans 16 amino acids. V lost 5 bases, J lost 1 base, and 17 bases lay in between. CDR3 amino acids: CASSPTGTAKNTEAFF. CDR3 nucleotide sequence: TGTGCCAGCAGCCCGACGGGAACAGCAAAGAACACTGAAGCTTTCTTT.

On this clone itself: Different DNA sequences within this sample yield the same CDR3. The rearrangement joins TRBV6-6 to TRBJ1-2, with 7 positions matching TRBD1. J lost 0 bases, V lost 6 bases, and 4 bases had no gene match. The CDR3 loop spans 14 amino acids. Germline V CDR1 and CDR2: MNHNY, SVGAGI (reference sequence). CDR3 sequence reads: CASSPGTANYGYTF. In DNA, the CDR3 is TGTGCCAGCAGCCCCGGGACAGCTAACTATGGCTACACCTTC.

In its sample, this clone was seen a few times. The rearrangement uses TRBV5-6 and TRBJ1-2, with D possibly matching TRBD1 (6 bases). Germline V gene sequence: CDR1 SGHDT, CDR2 YYEEEE. The CDR3 has 13 amino acids. V lost 4 bases, J lost 3 bases, and 10 bases lay in between. The DNA for the CDR3 is TGTGCCAGCAGCGTGGACAGATACTATGGCTACACCTTC. It specifies CASSVDRYYGYTF.

This clone was picked up a small number of times. This rearrangement joins TRBV7-3 to TRBJ2-6; 11 nucleotides match TRBD2. The CDR3 loop spans 17 amino acids. Trimming removed 8 bases from V and 4 bases from J; junction bases left unmatched: 10. From germline, CDR1 is SGHTA and CDR2 FQGTGA. This CDR3 reads CASRPTSGVSGANVLTF. The CDR3 nucleotides read TGTGCCAGCCGACCGACTAGCGGGGTTTCGGGGGCCAACGTCCTGACTTTC. Drawing the rest from reference TRBV7-3 and TRBJ2-6, the complete variable domain is GAGVSQTPSNKVTEKGKYVELRCDPISGHTALYWYRQSLGQGPEFLIYFQGTGAADDSGLPNDRFFAVRPEGSVSTLKIQRTERGDSAVYLCASRPTSGVSGANVLTFGAGSRLTVL.

The CDR3: CAWSGQLRAGGYTF. CDR3 nucleotides: TGTGCCTGGAGTGGCCAATTGAGGGCGGGTGGCTACACCTTC. The chain employs TRBV30 and TRBJ1-2; D is uncertain. Germline V gene data show CDR1 as GTSNPN and CDR2 as SVGIG (reference sequence). Between the trimmed V and J ends, which lost 1 base and 7 bases, there was a span of 16 bases. The CDR3 has 14 amino acids.

This CDR3 is CASSPGGAGNNEQFF. The CDR3 DNA follows: TGTGCCAGCAGCCCAGGGGGCGCTGGTAACAATGAGCAGTTCTTC. The J gene is TRBJ2-1, the V gene TRBV4-2; 8 nucleotides match TRBD1. The J segment lost 5 bases and the V segment lost 4 bases, leaving 7 bases of the junction unmatched. The CDR3 loop spans 15 amino acids. Looked up from germline, CDR1 is LGHNA and CDR2 is YNFKEQ.

The chain links TRBV7-9 to TRBJ2-7, with 7 bases that match TRBD1. The CDR3 has 19 amino acids. Germline CDR1 reads SEHNR; CDR2 reads FQNEAQ (reference sequence). Losses at the gene ends were 8 bases for V and 0 bases for J; bases not matched to a gene: 22. The CDR3 here is CASAMGRDRDSGYSYEQYF. In DNA, the CDR3 is TGTGCCAGCGCTATGGGACGAGACAGGGATAGTGGATACTCCTACGAGCAGTACTTC.

This clone has just a few counts. The chain couples TRBV30 to TRBJ1-6, with D hard to call. CDR1 GTSNPN and CDR2 SVGIG come from the germline V gene (reference sequence). This CDR3 is built from 14 residues. V lost 4 bases and J lost 0, with 7 bases in between. This chain's CDR3 is CAWKPSSYNSPLHF. Written as DNA, the CDR3 is TGTGCCTGGAAGCCAAGCTCCTATAATTCACCCCTCCACTTT.

V gene TRBV4-1 combines with J gene TRBJ2-5; the D gene is possibly TRBD2 (6 bases). This CDR3 is built from 17 residues. With 0 bases removed from V and 4 bases from J, the gap between germline ends came to 18 bases. CDR1 and CDR2 from the germline V gene are MGHRA and YSYEKL. CDR3 residues: CASSQDLRGRPGETQYF. As DNA, the CDR3 is TGCGCCAGCAGCCAAGATTTGCGGGGCCGACCGGGAGAGACCCAGTACTTC.

J is TRBJ1-2 and V is TRBV7-8, with 8 nucleotides matching TRBD1. Per germline, CDR1 SGHVS and CDR2 FQNEAQ. Trimming cost V 5 bases and J 0 bases; bases outside gene matches: 2. The CDR3 length is 14 residues. CDR3: CASSLQGANYGYTF. CDR3 in DNA: TGTGCCAGCAGCCTACAGGGGGCTAACTATGGCTACACCTTC.

The rearrangement links TRBV6-4 to TRBJ2-5, with a weak D call TRBD2 (7 bases). Trimming left V 7 bases short and J 5 bases short, with 17 bases between. This CDR3 has 14 residues. The V gene's germline CDR1 is MRHNA and CDR2 SNTAGT. The CDR3 sequence is CASTPGGGGETQYF. In DNA, the CDR3 is TGTGCCAGCACCCCGGGGGGCGGAGGGGAGACCCAGTACTTC.